The following is a T cell receptor beta chain sequence with its context. The specificity of this receptor is unknown. There are no base qualities to consult, and no much larger clone falls within one base. This entry belongs to a study of T cells in Graves' hyperthyroidism and ophthalmopathy (dated by TCRdb to between 2018 and 2020). A note on the overall study: Peripheral blood samples were taken at the time of initial diagnosis, prior to any treatment. A discovery cohort of around 98 patients, fewer than 50 with Graves' ophthalmopathy and approximately 55 with stable Graves' hyperthyroidism, was used to find distinguishing TCR V-J signatures. Prospective prediction of ophthalmopathy was tested in an independent validation cohort of approximately 19 hyperthyroidism patients and approximately 17 patients who later progressed to ophthalmopathy. The approximately 98 discovery patients were randomly divided into training and test sets at a 7:3 ratio. The study also compared thyroid tissue and blood T-cell repertoires from about 6 Graves' hyperthyroidism patients. Once sampling was done, hyperthyroidism patients were given methimazole at a starting dose of 30 mg daily, whereas ophthalmopathy patients were given high-dose intravenous methylprednisolone. The paper reports TCR Vbeta CDR3 sequencing of approximately 130 peripheral blood samples: around 45 ophthalmopathy, 70 to 85 hyperthyroidism and around 17 progressor patients. Summary of the overall study and its limitations: Sample size was not statistically predetermined, and blinding of investigators to group allocation was not performed. In validation, the model predicted progression to ophthalmopathy a median of around six months before onset, with around 70% sensitivity and 72.22% specificity. Most expanded thyroid clonotypes (frequency above 0.001) were also detected in blood, a finding suggesting that blood repertoires may reflect thyroid immune responses. In cross-validation, a model built on a 13 V-J signature told ophthalmopathy apart from stable hyperthyroidism with roughly 87% sensitivity and approximately 81% specificity, and in testing the same model reached 80%/75%.

Ophthalmopathy patients had moderately to severely active disease, Clinical Activity Score of at least 3, NOSPECS grade of at least 4, and duration under 3 months. Exclusion was applied to patients with uncontrolled infections, other autoimmune diseases, pregnancy or lactation. Diagnoses were based on clinical symptoms, serum thyroxine and TRAb, thyroid ultrasound and orbital computed tomography. PBMCs were isolated from about 9.2 ml of fresh peripheral blood by Ficoll-Paque density gradient centrifugation. Trizol reagent was used to extract total RNA, and RNA quality was then checked on an Agilent 2100 Bioanalyzer. The CDR3 measures 13 amino acids from cysteine to phenylalanine. This entry keeps only the CDR3 DNA: 39 bases, framed from base 1. The germline V gene yields KGHDR for CDR1 and SFDVKD for CDR2. Trimming costs V 5 bases and J 5 bases, and their ends lie 11 bases apart. The TCR beta CDR3 regions were amplified from RNA transcripts. The TCR CDR3 was subjected to a first round of RT-PCR using the HTBI primer set and the Qiagen OneStep RT-PCR kit. Libraries were constructed in a second round of multiplex PCR, after which size selection and purification were carried out. Paired-end sequencing of the libraries was performed with 100 bp reads on an Illumina HiSeq2000. From the authors' description of their analysis: Raw data were processed with SOAPnuke, discarding reads with adapters, uncalled bases, mean Phred below 15, or no exact constant-primer or identifier match. High-quality paired reads were merged with COPE v1.2.5, and unique nucleotide sequences were defined as clonotypes. Clonotypes were aligned to IMGT TRBV, TRBD and TRBJ reference segments using MiTCR v1.1. Only V-J combinations with frequency above 0.0001, covering about 99% of repertoires, were analysed. A TCS score was defined as the ratio between F50 (clonal expansion) and ExV (chaos), using BLOSUM62-based TCRdist between CDR3 peptides within each V-J. Welch's t-statistics and random forest reduced fewer than 550 V-J features to 10 to 15, which were used in a naive Bayes classifier (R e1071). TCRdb trimmed the raw reads at Q25, called clones with MiXCR and kept productive beta chains. All rows with the same CDR3 protein become a single entry with the most common DNA and genes. The V and J calls shown here were made by TCRdb, not taken from the authors' results. This sample comprises over 500,000 distinct CDR3 sequences, 17% of them detected only once. The ten largest clonotypes hold roughly 15% of the sample.

The receptor chain draws on TRBV24-1 and TRBJ2-5, with a tentative D gene TRBD2 over 5 matching bases. The sequencing input was blood. This TCR came from a young woman with Graves' ophthalmopathy. The DNA reads as follows: TGTGCCACCAGTGCGTCGGGGTCGGAGACCCAGTACTTC. Its product reads: CATSASGSETQYF.